This TCR beta chain is from a study of T-cell reconstitution after alpha-beta-depleted transplantation in children. This clonotype was detected many times. The authors prepared the TCRbeta library with unique molecular identifiers. Via MiXCR, TCRdb re-called the PCR reads, giving one row per CDR3 protein. The sample includes 640,000 or so distinct CDR3 sequences, 16% of them seen just once. The sample in question was PBMCs from the stem cell graft donor, obtained from the stem cell graft. The TCR comes from a human donor who donated a stem cell graft to a child with acute myeloid leukemia.

The DNA for the CDR3 is TGCAGTGCTAGGCGGGGGGCCAAGAACACCGGGGAGCTGTTTTTT. Its translation: CSARRGAKNTGELFF. This chain connects TRBV20-1 to TRBJ2-2; 8 bases are a match to TRBD2. The CDR3 extends over 15 amino acids. Germline V gene data show CDR1 as DFQATT and CDR2 as SNEGSKA (reference sequence). V gave up 3 bases and J gave up 1 base; unmatched junction bases: 4.